One and the same sample provided the 19 T cell receptor beta chains below, sequenced in a study of Graves' ophthalmopathy and Graves' hyperthyroidism (dated by TCRdb to between 2017 and 2018). The data were produced on an Illumina HiSeq 2000. For repertoire sequencing, TCR beta CDR3 regions were amplified from RNA transcripts. The first round was an RT-PCR using HTBI primers with the Qiagen OneStep RT-PCR kit, and this first round was followed by a second-round multiplex PCR, then size selection and purification. Using fastp trimming at Q25 and MiXCR clonotype assembly, TCRdb reanalyzed the public sequencing data and kept in-frame beta chains. Entries are consolidated by CDR3 protein sequence, retaining the most common genes and DNA. The sample table holds around 470,000 distinct CDR3 sequences, of which 14% were seen once. The top ten clonotypes cover about 10% of the sample. Input material: blood. These receptors originate from a woman aged 30 to 39 with Graves' ophthalmopathy. Donor details come from another sample of the same person, matched by shared clones.

This clonotype was recorded at least ten times. The gene calls are TRBV28 and TRBJ2-7, with D tentatively TRBD1 (5 bases). The V gene lost 6 bases and the J gene lost 3 bases, with 12 bases spanning the gap. Germline V lookup: CDR1 MDHEN, CDR2 SYDVKM. The CDR3 consists of 13 residues. Here the CDR3 DNA reads TGTGCCAGCAGCCCGCCCAGGGTCTACGAGCAGTACTTC. Its protein product is CASSPPRVYEQYF.

This clonotype has ten or more counts. This chain links TRBV6-5 with TRBJ1-6, with D possibly TRBD1 on 5 matching bases. The CDR3 extends over 15 amino acids. Trimming left V 1 base short and J 7 bases short, with 11 bases between. Per germline, CDR1 MNHEY and CDR2 SVGAGI. CDR3 region: CASSYYYGGNSPLHF. The CDR3 nucleotides are TGTGCCAGCAGTTACTACTACGGGGGGAATTCACCCCTCCACTTT.

This clonotype is a singleton in its sample. The V and J genes are TRBV7-2 and TRBJ2-7, with 9 positions matching TRBD2. Per the germline V gene, CDR1 is SGHTA and CDR2 is FQGNSA. Germline trimming cut 7 bases from V and 3 bases from J; bases unmatched to any gene: 7. This CDR3 has 14 amino acids. The CDR3 nucleotides read TGTGCCAGCACAGCGGGGGGTGCCATCTACGAGCAGTACTTC. It encodes CASTAGGAIYEQYF.

This chain uses TRBV6-2 or TRBV6-3 with TRBJ1-1; D possibly corresponds to TRBD1 (6 bases). Trimming stripped 7 bases from V and 6 bases from J, with 15 bases between. The CDR3 loop spans 13 amino acids. Germline V lookup: CDR1 MNHEY, CDR2 SVGEGT. DNA for the CDR3: TGTGCCAGCAATTTTGGCGGGGGCGCTGAAGCTTTCTTT. Its protein is CASNFGGGAEAFF.

This clonotype was seen many times. CDR3 nucleotides: TGTGCCAGCAGCCGGGCACCGGCTAACTATGGCTACACCTTC. Residues: CASSRAPANYGYTF. The chain combines TRBV12-3 or TRBV12-4 with TRBJ1-2; D is uncertain. The CDR3 length is 14 residues. V was cut by 6 bases and J by 0 bases, with 11 bases left in between.

This clonotype was counted many times. The rearrangement joins TRBV6-2 or TRBV6-3 to TRBJ1-2; 8 bases are a match to TRBD1. Germline lookup yields CDR1 MNHEY and CDR2 SVGEGT. This CDR3 has 14 amino acids. Unmatched junction bases numbered 8, after V lost 7 bases and J lost 4 bases. The CDR3 nucleotides are TGTGCCAGCACCCGAGGGGACAGGCTCTATGGCTACACCTTC. Its protein product is CASTRGDRLYGYTF.

This clonotype was counted many times. The chain couples TRBV15 to TRBJ2-7; TRBD1 might be the D (6 bases). The CDR3 is made up of 15 amino acids. Germline assignment: CDR1 LNHNV and CDR2 YYDKDF (reference sequence). V was shortened by 3 bases and J by 2 bases, with 14 bases between the two germline ends. CDR3 amino acids: CATSRDRYATYEQYF. The CDR3, as DNA: TGTGCCACCAGCAGGGACAGATACGCTACCTACGAGCAGTACTTC.

This clonotype appeared many times. V and J are TRBV28 and TRBJ1-1; no definite D call. Trimming took 6 bases from V and 5 from J, leaving 10 bases between them. The germline V gene has CDR1 MDHEN and CDR2 SYDVKM. The length of the CDR3 is 12 residues. Written as DNA, the CDR3 is TGTGCCAGCAGCCCCCCGTGGACTGAAGCTTTCTTT. It specifies CASSPPWTEAFF.

At least ten counts were recorded for this clonotype. This sequence joins TRBV6-2 or TRBV6-3 and TRBJ2-6, with no clear D. Trimming took off 8 bases at V and 6 bases at J, with 14 bases between the two ends. The V gene's germline CDR1 is MNHEY and CDR2 SVGEGT. The CDR3 runs 14 residues. The CDR3 reads CASLGILEANVLTF. The CDR3 DNA follows: TGTGCCAGCCTGGGTATCCTCGAGGCCAACGTCCTGACTTTC.

This clonotype was picked up many times. The rearrangement uses TRBV6-2 or TRBV6-3 and TRBJ1-2, with 12 bases lining up with TRBD1. This CDR3 is built from 15 residues. Germline V gives CDR1 MNHEY, CDR2 SVGEGT. With 4 bases clipped from V and 12 bases from J, the junction kept 12 bases outside the gene matches. In DNA, the CDR3 is TGTGCCAGCAGTTTCCTCCGGGACAGGGGGCGAGGGAACACCTTC. Translation: CASSFLRDRGRGNTF.

This clonotype has only a few counts. The chain uses TRBV7-9 and TRBJ2-5, with D possibly being TRBD1 (6 bases). Deletions cut 1 base from V and 4 bases from J, with 13 bases between. Germline V lookup: CDR1 SEHNR, CDR2 FQNEAQ (reference sequence). The CDR3 consists of 15 residues. CDR3 protein: CASSLGADRGETQYF. The CDR3 nucleotides are TGTGCCAGCAGCTTAGGGGCGGACAGAGGAGAGACCCAGTACTTC.

As concerns this clonotype: A much larger clonotype is one base distant, so this may be a read error. The rearrangement links TRBV19 to TRBJ1-5; 7 bases agree with TRBD1. The germline V gene encodes CDR1 LNHDA and CDR2 SQIVND (reference sequence). The CDR3 sequence is 16 residues long. The CDR3 region is CASTETGARGNEPQHF. The CDR3 DNA is TGTGCCAGTACCGAAACAGGGGCCCGAGGCAATGAGCCCCAGCATTTT. Full variable domain (missing parts from reference TRBV19 and TRBJ1-5): DGGITQSPKYLFRKEGQNVTLSCEQNLNHDAMYWYRQDPGQGLRLIYYSQIVNDFQKGDIAEGYSVSREKKESFPLTVTSAQKNPTAFYLCASTETGARGNEPQHFGDGTRLSIL.

This clonotype was seen many times. The V and J genes are TRBV4-1 and TRBJ1-2; 8 bases align to TRBD1. This CDR3 has 13 residues. Per germline, CDR1 MGHRA and CDR2 YSYEKL. Trimming removed 6 bases from V and 8 bases from J; junction bases left unmatched: 8. The CDR3, as DNA: TGCGCCAGCAGACCAACAGGGGGACACGGCTACACCTTC. The encoded protein is CASRPTGGHGYTF.

This clonotype was detected ten times or more. V gene TRBV28 combines with J gene TRBJ1-2; D call uncertain. Germline V gene lookup returns CDR1 MDHEN and CDR2 SYDVKM. The V end was cut by 2 bases, the J end by 6 bases, with 13 bases between. CDR3 length: 14 residues. CDR3 DNA sequence: TGTGCCAGCAGTTTAGGAGGGCGCCTGCATGGCTACACCTTC. Its protein is CASSLGGRLHGYTF.

This clonotype was seen at least ten times. This chain links TRBV12-3 or TRBV12-4 with TRBJ1-1, with 7 bases that match TRBD1. The junction had 6 bases not matched to a gene; V was cut back by 5 bases and J by 6 bases. This CDR3 comprises 13 residues. This CDR3 is CASSATGSAEAFF. In DNA form, the CDR3 reads TGTGCCAGCAGTGCGACAGGGTCGGCTGAAGCTTTCTTT.

This clonotype was picked up many times. The DNA is omitted, as the CDR3 cannot be located on it reliably, and the CDR3 follows TCRdb's listing. The chain has TRBV6-1 and TRBJ1-1. The V gene's germline CDR1 is MNHNS and CDR2 SASEGT. The CDR3 is made up of 15 amino acids, end residues included. CDR3 loop: CASSRLSDVNTEAFF.

The genes are TRBV28 and TRBJ2-5; TRBD1 or TRBD2 may be the D gene (7 bases each). V dropped 7 bases and J dropped 2 bases, with 20 bases sitting between them. The CDR3 spans 16 residues. Germline values: CDR1 MDHEN, CDR2 SYDVKM. CDR3 nucleotides: TGTGCCAGCACCGAAGCGGGGACAGCCAAACAAGAGACCCAGTACTTC. Its protein is CASTEAGTAKQETQYF. The whole variable domain, remainder taken from reference TRBV28 and TRBJ2-5, is DVKVTQSSRYLVKRTGEKVFLECVQDMDHENMFWYRQDPGLGLRLIYFSYDVKMKEKGDIPEGYSVSREKKERFSLILESASTNQTSMYLCASTEAGTAKQETQYFGPGTRLLVL.

V usage is TRBV3-1 and J usage is TRBJ1-1; no reliable D call. This CDR3 is built from 14 residues. Germline CDR1 is LGHDT and CDR2 is YNNKEL (reference sequence). Between the trimmed V and J ends, which lost 2 bases and 1 base, there was a span of 8 bases. CDR3 nucleotide sequence: TGTGCCAGCAGCCAATTCCATCGGAACACTGAAGCTTTCTTT. It is translated as CASSQFHRNTEAFF. Full variable domain (rest looked up from reference TRBV3-1 and TRBJ1-1): DTAVSQTPKYLVTQMGNDKSIKCEQNLGHDTMYWYKQDSKKFLKIMFSYNNKELIINETVPNRFSPKSPDKAHLNLHINSLELGDSAVYFCASSQFHRNTEAFFGQGTRLTVV.

This clonotype appeared many times. The chain combines TRBV6-1 with TRBJ2-5; D perhaps matches TRBD2 (6 bases). Germline V gene lookup returns CDR1 MNHNS and CDR2 SASEGT. This CDR3 region has 14 residues. V was pared by 8 bases and J by 7 bases, with 20 bases between. CDR3 protein: CASGDSPSFGTQYF. The CDR3 DNA is TGTGCCAGCGGGGACTCCCCATCATTCGGGACCCAGTACTTC.